This T cell receptor (beta chain) is drawn from a study of response to subunit inactivated influenza vaccine. Study-wide points: Every seasonal influenza vaccination brings in few new T cells, the authors suggested.

In its sample, this clonotype was seen a few times. The antigen remains unidentified. V gave up 9 bases and J gave up 4 bases; unmatched junction bases: 9. The germline V gene has CDR1 SGDLS and CDR2 YYNGEE. This CDR3 spans 14 amino acids. TCRdb re-called the RT-PCR reads through MiXCR, storing one row per CDR3 protein. The table includes approximately 200,000 distinct CDR3 sequences, 13% to 15% detected once. This clonotype was sampled from a man aged 50 or older who received an inactivated influenza vaccine. The starting material was CD8+ T cells sorted from PBMCs, obtained around 5 days after vaccination. The chain employs TRBV9 and TRBJ2-2, with 7 positions matching TRBD2. The CDR3 nucleotides read TGTGCCACCGAGGGGCGGGAGCGCACCGGGGAGCTGTTTTTT. It translates to CATEGRERTGELFF.